This T cell receptor beta chain is from a study of cytomegalovirus exposure and HLA in healthy donors. Study summary: Approximately 180 million T cells yielded approximately 100 million unique TCR beta sequences, as an earlier analysis found. Findings of the study overall: A later analysis showed that HLA-associated TCR beta chains had undergone more clonal expansion than equally common others. TCR beta V- and J-gene trimming, according to a later analysis, was linked to a missense DCLRE1C variant. Being indistinguishable, some V segments were excluded, TRBV6-2 and TRBV6-3 among them.

The V gene's germline CDR1 is WNHNN and CDR2 SYGVQD (reference sequence). With 7 bases removed from V and 2 bases from J, the gap between germline ends came to 23 bases. CDR3 size: 17 residues. On this clone itself: The target antigen is unknown.

The PCR employed 60 Vbeta primers together with 13 Jbeta primers. Sequencing used immunoSEQ multiplex PCR; TCRdb keeps in-frame clones, though not all of them. Among about 170,000 clones, roughly 79% were seen once, and the ten largest hold just over 2%. Sequencing input: PBMCs. The rearrangement links TRBV10-1 to TRBJ1-2; D is possibly TRBD1 (5 bases). The sequence was collected from a woman in her thirties in good health and CMV-seropositive. The CDR3 coding sequence is TGCGCCAGCACCATGGACAAGGTTAACGCGGCGAACTATGGCTACACCTTC. This gives the protein CASTMDKVNAANYGYTF.